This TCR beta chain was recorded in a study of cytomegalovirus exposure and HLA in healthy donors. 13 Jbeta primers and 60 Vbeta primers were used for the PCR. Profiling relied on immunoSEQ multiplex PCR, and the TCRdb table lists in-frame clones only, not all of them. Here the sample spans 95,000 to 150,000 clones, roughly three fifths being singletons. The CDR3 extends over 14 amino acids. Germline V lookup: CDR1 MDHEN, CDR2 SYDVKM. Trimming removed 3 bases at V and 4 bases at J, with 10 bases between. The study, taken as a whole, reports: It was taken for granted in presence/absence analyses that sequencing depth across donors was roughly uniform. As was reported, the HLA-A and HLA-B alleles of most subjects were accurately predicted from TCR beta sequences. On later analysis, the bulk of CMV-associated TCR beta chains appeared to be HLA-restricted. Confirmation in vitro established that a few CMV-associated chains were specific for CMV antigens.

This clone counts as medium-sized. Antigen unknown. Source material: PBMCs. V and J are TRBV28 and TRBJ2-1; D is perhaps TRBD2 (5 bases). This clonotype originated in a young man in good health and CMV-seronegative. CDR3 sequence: CASSFPGDYNEQFF. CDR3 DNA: TGTGCCAGCAGTTTTCCCGGGGATTACAATGAGCAGTTCTTC.